One and the same sample provided the 21 T cell receptor beta chains below, sequenced in a study of chemoradiotherapy in HPV16-positive cancers. TCRdb's table, derived via immunoSEQ multiplex PCR, lists solely in-frame clones and lacks some. The data hold approximately 19,000 clones, with around 87% observed a single time. This specimen consisted of blood, obtained from a patient who underwent chemoradiotherapy. Receptors were obtained from a human donor with HPV-associated anogenital cancer.

The chain recombines TRBV6-1 with TRBJ1-6; D gene unclear. The CDR3 runs to 18 residues. Between the trimmed V and J ends, which lost 1 base and 0 bases, there was a span of 13 bases. CDR1 and CDR2 from the germline V gene are MNHNS and SASEGT. The DNA of the CDR3 is TGTGCCAGCAGTGAAGTGTGGCAGGAGAGCTCCTATAATTCACCCCTCCACTTT. Its translation: CASSEVWQESSYNSPLHF.

V is TRBV4-3 and J is TRBJ2-2, with 8 bases that match TRBD1. This CDR3 contains 15 residues. Per the germline V gene, CDR1 is LGHNA and CDR2 is YSLEER. J gave up 4 bases and V 4 bases, and 5 bases lay outside the gene matches. The CDR3 loop is CASSRETGATGELFF. The CDR3 DNA is TGCGCCAGCAGCCGAGAGACAGGGGCCACCGGGGAGCTGTTTTTT.

The V call is TRBV28, the J call TRBJ1-5, with 8 bases lining up with TRBD1. Germline V gene data show CDR1 as MDHEN and CDR2 as SYDVKM. There are 15 residues in the CDR3. V was pared by 3 bases and J by 3 bases, with 4 bases of the junction left unmatched. CDR3 sequence reads: CASSLGTGLNQPQHF. As DNA, the CDR3 is TGTGCCAGCAGTTTGGGGACAGGCCTCAATCAGCCCCAGCATTTT.

V and J are TRBV7-2 and TRBJ2-5; 7 nucleotides line up with TRBD2. The CDR3 runs 15 residues. Germline V gene sequence: CDR1 SGHTA, CDR2 FQGNSA. The J segment lost 1 base and the V segment lost 7 bases, leaving 9 bases of the junction unmatched. CDR3 in amino acids: CASTSTRLAQETQYF. In nucleotides, the CDR3 is TGTGCCAGCACCTCCACCCGACTAGCCCAAGAGACCCAGTACTTC.

The chain recombines TRBV9 with TRBJ2-7; TRBD2 agrees at 7 bases. The CDR3 has 17 amino acids. The ends lost 1 base at V and 3 bases at J; junction bases unmatched: 13. Germline CDR1 reads SGDLS; CDR2 reads YYNGEE. The CDR3 protein is CASSVFPSGRVGYEQYF. The CDR3 nucleotides are TGTGCCAGCAGCGTATTCCCTAGCGGTAGAGTCGGCTACGAGCAGTACTTC.

The chain couples TRBV7-3 to TRBJ2-3; 12 bases map to TRBD1. Germline V gives CDR1 SGHTA, CDR2 FQGTGA. V lost 5 bases and J lost 5; bases outside the gene matches: 5. The CDR3 loop spans 15 amino acids. The CDR3 coding sequence is TGTGCCAGCAGCCCGGGACAGGGGGCGATAGATACGCAGTATTTT. Its translation: CASSPGQGAIDTQYF.

V usage is TRBV13 and J usage is TRBJ2-3, with TRBD2 identical over 8 bases. V trimming: 7 bases; J trimming: 6 bases; junction bases outside the gene matches: 3. Looked up from germline, CDR1 is PRHDT and CDR2 is FYEKMQ (reference sequence). The CDR3 runs 12 residues. The CDR3 here is CASNSGSDTQYF. In DNA form, the CDR3 reads TGTGCCAGCAACAGCGGGAGCGATACGCAGTATTTT.

The rearrangement joins TRBV19 to TRBJ1-1; D not resolved. From germline, CDR1 is LNHDA and CDR2 SQIVND (reference sequence). The CDR3 has 15 amino acids. Trimming stripped 3 bases from V and 0 bases from J, with 11 bases between. In DNA form, the CDR3 reads TGTGCCAGTAGTATGGGCCTCCAGATGAACACTGAAGCTTTCTTT. Translation: CASSMGLQMNTEAFF. The variable domain in full, with the rest retrieved from reference TRBV19 and TRBJ1-1, is DGGITQSPKYLFRKEGQNVTLSCEQNLNHDAMYWYRQDPGQGLRLIYYSQIVNDFQKGDIAEGYSVSREKKESFPLTVTSAQKNPTAFYLCASSMGLQMNTEAFFGQGTRLTVV.

The V call is TRBV4-3, the J call TRBJ1-3; D remains ambiguous. Trimming cost V 4 bases and J 0 bases, with 10 bases left between them. This CDR3 contains 15 residues. The germline V gene encodes CDR1 LGHNA and CDR2 YSLEER. This CDR3 reads CASSPTTSSGNTIYF. CDR3 bases: TGCGCCAGCAGCCCGACCACCAGCTCTGGAAACACCATATATTTT.

The CDR3 here is CASSLHSPQTYEQYF. The CDR3 DNA is TGTGCCAGCAGCTTGCACAGTCCCCAAACCTACGAGCAGTACTTC. This sequence joins TRBV5-5 and TRBJ2-7, with no clear D. V was cut by 1 base and J by 2 bases, with 13 bases left in between. Germline V gene data show CDR1 as SGHKS and CDR2 as YYEKEE (reference sequence). This CDR3 is built from 15 residues.

This chain joins TRBV28 and TRBJ1-3; D is ambiguous. Germline V gene lookup returns CDR1 MDHEN and CDR2 SYDVKM. V shed 5 bases and J shed 5 bases, with 7 bases lying between them. The CDR3 is 12 amino acids. The CDR3 protein is CASSPRRNTIYF. Here the CDR3 DNA reads TGTGCCAGCAGTCCCAGGCGAAACACCATATATTTT.

This clone was observed once. V and J are TRBV5-6 and TRBJ1-5; D is possibly TRBD1 (5 bases). Trimming shortened V by 0 bases and J by 6 bases, and 10 bases separated the two germline ends. The length of the CDR3 is 14 residues. The germline CDR1 and CDR2 sequences are SGHDT and YYEEEE. CDR3 sequence: CASSLEGQRQPQHF. The CDR3 region has the DNA TGTGCCAGCAGCTTGGAGGGGCAGCGTCAGCCCCAGCATTTT.

The chain couples TRBV6-6 to TRBJ1-2; D not certain. Per germline, CDR1 MNHNY and CDR2 SVGAGI (reference sequence). V was clipped by 2 bases and J by 8 bases, with 12 bases between them. There are 13 residues in the CDR3. The CDR3 sequence: CASSYGGGGGYTF. The CDR3 DNA sequence: TGTGCCAGCAGTTACGGTGGAGGAGGCGGCTACACCTTC.

The chain links TRBV6-1 to TRBJ2-5, with TRBD2 as a possible D gene (6 bases). The CDR3 loop spans 13 amino acids. Germline CDR1 reads MNHNS; CDR2 reads SASEGT. Deletions cut 10 bases from V and 2 bases from J, with 14 bases between. Here the CDR3 reads CATLGGEQETQYF. The CDR3, as DNA: TGTGCCACTCTAGGAGGGGAGCAAGAGACCCAGTACTTC.

The chain joins TRBV6-1 to TRBJ2-7, with 10 bases lining up with TRBD1. The V segment lost 1 base and the J segment 7 bases; nucleotides outside the gene matches: 4. CDR1 and CDR2 from the germline V gene are MNHNS and SASEGT. The CDR3 is 14 amino acids. CDR3 bases: TGTGCCAGCAGTGAAGGACAGGGGGCCTGGGAGCAGTACTTC. Translation gives CASSEGQGAWEQYF.

The chain couples TRBV7-6 to TRBJ1-2; TRBD1 is a possible D gene (5 bases). Germline V gene sequence: CDR1 SGHVS, CDR2 FNYEAQ. The CDR3 has 15 amino acids. V was shortened by 5 bases and J by 7 bases, with 20 bases between the two germline ends. CDR3 nucleotides: TGTGCCAGCAGCCCCATAACAGCAGGGCTATTTGGCTACACCTTC. Protein sequence: CASSPITAGLFGYTF.

This chain connects TRBV9 to TRBJ2-1; 11 bases agree with TRBD2. Looked up from germline, CDR1 is SGDLS and CDR2 is YYNGEE. This CDR3 region has 16 residues. V dropped 3 bases and J dropped 8; count of bases not matched to a gene: 10. This CDR3 reads CASSELAGGLRDEQFF. DNA for the CDR3: TGTGCCAGCAGCGAATTAGCGGGAGGGCTAAGAGATGAGCAGTTCTTC. The complete variable domain, with remaining parts taken from reference TRBV9 and TRBJ2-1, reads DSGVTQTPKHLITATGQRVTLRCSPRSGDLSVYWYQQSLDQGLQFLIQYYNGEERAKGNILERFSAQQFPDLHSELNLSSLELGDSALYFCASSELAGGLRDEQFFGPGTRLTVL.

The chain recombines TRBV4-3 with TRBJ2-2; D is ambiguous. V was trimmed by 0 bases and J by 6 bases, leaving 17 bases between them. From germline, CDR1 is LGHNA and CDR2 YSLEER. The CDR3 is 17 amino acids. The CDR3 is CASSQDSGLRRAGELFF. As DNA, the CDR3 is TGCGCCAGCAGCCAAGATTCAGGCCTCCGACGGGCCGGGGAGCTGTTTTTT.

The rearrangement joins TRBV11-2 to TRBJ2-7; TRBD2 agrees at 8 bases. CDR1 and CDR2 from the germline V gene are SGHAT and FQNNGV. The length of the CDR3 is 16 residues. J was trimmed by 6 bases and V by 3 bases; bases with no gene match: 13. The CDR3 nucleotides are TGTGCCAGCAGCTTCATTAAACTAGCGGCCCCCCTCGAGCAGTACTTC. It encodes CASSFIKLAAPLEQYF.

This sequence joins TRBV27 and TRBJ2-7; 9 bases are a match to TRBD2. The J segment lost 1 base and the V segment lost 5 bases, leaving 3 bases of the junction unmatched. Germline values: CDR1 MNHEY, CDR2 SMNVEV (reference sequence). This CDR3 has 14 residues. CDR3 region: CASSPAGGSYEQYF. The CDR3 DNA is TGTGCCAGCAGTCCAGCGGGGGGTTCCTACGAGCAGTACTTC.

The rearrangement uses TRBV2 and TRBJ2-7, with D perhaps TRBD1 (6 bases). Trimming took 3 bases from V and 2 from J, leaving 14 bases between them. CDR1 is SNHLY and CDR2 is FYNNEI in the germline V gene. This CDR3 spans 15 amino acids. DNA of the CDR3: TGTGCCAGCAGTGAGGGACATAGGGGAACCTACGAGCAGTACTTC. It yields the protein CASSEGHRGTYEQYF.